Following are 24 T cell receptor beta chains from one sample sequenced in a study of vaccination and CD4 T cells after COVID-19. Researchers used the Oncomine TCR Beta short-read assay to sequence DNA from cultured CD4+ T cells. MiXCR was run by TCRdb on the PCR reads, yielding one entry per CDR3 protein. The data contain roughly 14,000 distinct CDR3 sequences, roughly 36% of them singletons. Their antigens remain unidentified. Stated treatment: roughly 10-day PBMC culture with coronavirus spike peptide pools or control peptides (ViraFEST assay). The sequencing input was cultured CD4+ T cells from blood. Receptors originate from a human donor with COVID-19.

CDR3 amino acids: CASALGVDTQYF. The CDR3 DNA follows: TGTGCCAGCGCCCTCGGGGTAGATACGCAGTATTTT. The chain combines TRBV12-3 or TRBV12-4 with TRBJ2-3; D is possibly TRBD2 (5 bases). The ends were cut back, 8 bases at V and 5 bases at J, with 11 bases in the middle. This CDR3 has 12 amino acids.

This rearrangement joins TRBV7-3 to TRBJ2-3; D ambiguous. Between the trimmed V and J ends, which lost 2 bases and 1 base, there was a span of 10 bases. Germline-derived CDR1 and CDR2 are SGHTA and FQGTGA. This CDR3 has 15 residues. Written as DNA, the CDR3 is TGTGCCAGCAGCTTATCCCAGAGCCGCACAGATACGCAGTATTTT. It encodes CASSLSQSRTDTQYF.

This clonotype came up once. The CDR3 coding sequence is TGTGCCAGCAGTTTATCCCTGGGAGGGGCGTATAGAGAAGCTTTCTTT. It codes for CASSLSLGGAYREAFF. The chain carries TRBV27 and TRBJ1-1, with a possible D match to TRBD1 (5 bases). Per germline, CDR1 MNHEY and CDR2 SMNVEV (reference sequence). This CDR3 is built from 16 residues. V gave up 0 bases and J gave up 8 bases, with 19 bases separating them.

V is TRBV7-9 and J is TRBJ1-3; the D is unclear. The germline V gene encodes CDR1 SEHNR and CDR2 FQNEAQ (reference sequence). The CDR3 runs 14 residues. The V and J ends lost 3 bases and 0 bases respectively, with 6 bases between them. CDR3 residues: CASSFSTSGNTIYF. CDR3 nucleotides: TGTGCCAGCAGCTTTTCTACCTCTGGAAACACCATATATTTT.

This clonotype was counted only a few times. The genes are TRBV6-5 and TRBJ1-2, with TRBD1 as a possible D gene (6 bases). V was pared by 2 bases and J by 5 bases, with 6 bases between. Germline CDR1 is MNHEY and CDR2 is SVGAGI. The length of the CDR3 is 12 residues. CDR3 loop: CASSYRGYGYTF. CDR3 coding DNA: TGTGCCAGCAGTTACAGGGGGTATGGCTACACCTTC.

This clonotype has just a few counts. The chain combines TRBV7-8 with TRBJ1-1; perhaps TRBD1 as D (5 bases). Per the germline V gene, CDR1 is SGHVS and CDR2 is FQNEAQ. CDR3 length equals 16 residues. V lost 0 bases, J lost 0 bases, and 11 bases lay in between. The CDR3 DNA follows: TGTGCCAGCAGCTTAGCGACCGGGACGGTGAACACTGAAGCTTTCTTT. Translated: CASSLATGTVNTEAFF.

The V gene is TRBV28, the J gene TRBJ2-7; D is uncertain. Per germline, CDR1 MDHEN and CDR2 SYDVKM. V dropped 1 base and J dropped 5 bases, with 6 bases sitting between them. The CDR3 runs 12 residues. CDR3 sequence: CASSLFQDEQYF. The CDR3 nucleotides are TGTGCCAGCAGTTTATTCCAGGACGAGCAGTACTTC.

This clonotype was counted between two and nine times. The chain employs TRBV25-1 and TRBJ1-2; the match to TRBD1 covers 7 bases. Germline trimming cut 2 bases from V and 4 bases from J; bases unmatched to any gene: 4. There are 14 residues in the CDR3. Germline V gene data show CDR1 as MGHDK and CDR2 as SYGVNS. Here the CDR3 DNA reads TGTGCCAGCAGTGAAGGTAGACAGGGCTATGGCTACACCTTC. It specifies CASSEGRQGYGYTF.

The chain joins TRBV2 to TRBJ1-3, with D maybe TRBD1 (6 bases). Per germline, CDR1 SNHLY and CDR2 FYNNEI. The CDR3 contains 13 residues. Trimming stripped 0 bases from V and 7 bases from J, with 7 bases between. CDR3 nucleotides: TGTGCCAGCAGTGAAGCGGGGGGCAACACCATATATTTT. Its translation: CASSEAGGNTIYF. Full variable domain (missing parts from reference TRBV2 and TRBJ1-3): EPEVTQTPSHQVTQMGQEVILRCVPISNHLYFYWYRQILGQKVEFLVSFYNNEISEKSEIFDDQFSVERPDGSNFTLKIRSTKLEDSAMYFCASSEAGGNTIYFGEGSWLTVV.

The chain carries TRBV7-2 and TRBJ1-2; D remains unclear. V was clipped by 1 base and J by 3 bases, with 12 bases between them. Germline CDR1 and CDR2: SGHTA and FQGNSA. This CDR3 has 15 residues. CDR3 region: CASSLGPGLDYGYTF. The CDR3 DNA sequence: TGTGCCAGCAGCTTAGGTCCAGGATTGGACTATGGCTACACCTTC.

This clonotype turned up a few times. V gene TRBV2 combines with J gene TRBJ1-4; 7 nucleotides match TRBD1. With V trimmed by 3 bases and J by 4 bases, 5 bases remained unmatched. Germline V CDR1 and CDR2: SNHLY, FYNNEI. CDR3 size: 15 residues. The CDR3 DNA sequence: TGTGCCAGCAGTGATCCTTGGGACAGTAATGAAAAACTGTTTTTT. As protein: CASSDPWDSNEKLFF.

This clonotype showed up just a few times. This rearrangement joins TRBV18 to TRBJ1-2, with a weak D call TRBD1 (6 bases). The CDR3 loop spans 13 amino acids. The ends were cut back, 1 base at V and 7 bases at J, with 10 bases in the middle. CDR1 KGHSH and CDR2 LQKENI come from the germline V gene. CDR3 sequence (DNA): TGTGCCAGCTCACCACAGGGGGGTACTGGCTACACCTTC. It specifies CASSPQGGTGYTF.

The chain combines TRBV7-9 with TRBJ1-5; the D is unclear. Trimming cost V 1 base and J 0 bases, with 7 bases left between them. CDR1 is SEHNR and CDR2 is FQNEAQ in the germline V gene (reference sequence). The CDR3 loop spans 15 amino acids. CDR3 in DNA: TGTGCCAGCAGCTTAGGTCTGGGTAGCAATCAGCCCCAGCATTTT. Translated: CASSLGLGSNQPQHF.

The J gene is TRBJ2-5, the V gene TRBV20-1; no definite D call. V lost 3 bases, J lost 5 bases, and 19 bases lay in between. Germline V gene lookup returns CDR1 DFQATT and CDR2 SNEGSKA (reference sequence). The CDR3 has 15 amino acids. CDR3 nucleotide sequence: TGCAGTGCTAGTCGTGGGTCTATAACGTGGGAGACCCAGTACTTC. Translating it yields CSASRGSITWETQYF.

The J gene is TRBJ1-2, the V gene TRBV20-1, with D tentatively TRBD1 (5 bases). CDR3 length equals 13 residues. Per germline, CDR1 DFQATT and CDR2 SNEGSKA (reference sequence). Trimming took 3 bases from V and 5 from J, leaving 13 bases between them. The CDR3: CSASRESTYGYTF. The CDR3 DNA reads as TGCAGTGCTAGCAGGGAATCAACTTATGGCTACACCTTC.

On this clonotype itself: The germline gene is not matched at one end of the junction; a read error may be the cause. The chain has TRBV20-1 and TRBJ2-4; D is perhaps TRBD1 (8 bases). CDR1 is DFQATT and CDR2 is SNEGSKA in the germline V gene (reference sequence). This CDR3 comprises 12 residues. CDR3 sequence (DNA): TGCGGTGCTAGCGGTCAGACAGGGGATCAGTACTTC. Protein: CGASGQTGDQYF.

The chain combines TRBV11-3 with TRBJ2-5; 9 bases are a match to TRBD1. Losses at the gene ends were 5 bases for V and 5 bases for J; bases not matched to a gene: 18. CDR3 size: 18 residues. Germline CDR1 and CDR2: SGHNT and YENEEA. The chain's CDR3 is CASSHNRGRVIISETQYF. The CDR3 DNA reads as TGTGCCAGCAGCCACAACAGGGGGCGAGTAATAATTTCGGAGACCCAGTACTTC. Filled out from reference TRBV11-3 and TRBJ2-5, the complete variable domain reads EAGVVQSPRYKIIEKKQPVAFWCNPISGHNTLYWYLQNLGQGPELLIRYENEEAVDDSQLPKDRFSAERLKGVDSTLKIQPAELGDSAVYLCASSHNRGRVIISETQYFGPGTRLLVL.

This clonotype turned up a few times. This rearrangement joins TRBV28 to TRBJ1-2, with D tentatively TRBD1 (6 bases). CDR3 length: 15 residues. Trimming removed 4 bases at V and 0 bases at J, with 12 bases between. Germline lookup yields CDR1 MDHEN and CDR2 SYDVKM. The CDR3 loop is CASSYREPTNYGYTF. CDR3 sequence (DNA): TGTGCCAGCAGTTACAGGGAACCGACTAACTATGGCTACACCTTC.

This chain connects TRBV5-1 to TRBJ1-3, with D possibly TRBD1 on 6 matching bases. Trimming cost V 0 bases and J 2 bases, with 9 bases left between them. The germline gives CDR1 SGHRS, CDR2 YFSETQ. The length of the CDR3 is 15 residues. This CDR3 is CASSLVGTTGNTIYF. CDR3 nucleotides: TGCGCCAGCAGCTTGGTGGGGACAACTGGAAACACCATATATTTT. Complete variable domain (other parts from reference TRBV5-1 and TRBJ1-3): KAGVTQTPRYLIKTRGQQVTLSCSPISGHRSVSWYQQTPGQGLQFLFEYFSETQRNKGNFPGRFSGRQFSNSRSEMNVSTLELGDSALYLCASSLVGTTGNTIYFGEGSWLTVV.

This sequence joins TRBV6-1 and TRBJ2-5; TRBD1 is a possible D gene (5 bases). V was shortened by 6 bases and J by 5 bases, with 16 bases between the two germline ends. This CDR3 comprises 14 residues. Looked up from germline, CDR1 is MNHNS and CDR2 is SASEGT. The CDR3 nucleotides read TGTGCCAGCAGCTCGGCAGGGCTCGTGGAGACCCAGTACTTC. Its protein product is CASSSAGLVETQYF.

J is TRBJ2-3 and V is TRBV27; D possibly corresponds to TRBD2 (6 bases). V was pared by 7 bases and J by 0 bases, with 14 bases between. The CDR3 is 15 amino acids. Germline V gene data show CDR1 as MNHEY and CDR2 as SMNVEV (reference sequence). CDR3 loop: CASTHIGTSTDTQYF. The CDR3, as DNA: TGTGCCAGCACCCACATAGGGACTAGCACAGATACGCAGTATTTT.

The chain is built from TRBV28 and TRBJ1-3, with a weak D call TRBD1 (5 bases). The V end was cut by 7 bases, the J end by 0 bases, with 19 bases between. The germline V gene encodes CDR1 MDHEN and CDR2 SYDVKM. The length of the CDR3 is 17 residues. CDR3 sequence reads: CASTPAGGKISGNTIYF. CDR3 nucleotide sequence: TGTGCCAGCACTCCTGCGGGGGGAAAGATCTCTGGAAACACCATATATTTT.

V gene TRBV18 combines with J gene TRBJ1-3; D might be TRBD1 (6 bases). V was shortened by 0 bases and J by 2 bases, with 8 bases between the two germline ends. The CDR3 has 15 amino acids. Germline V gene sequence: CDR1 KGHSH, CDR2 LQKENI. The CDR3 DNA is TGTGCCAGCTCACCACCGGCAGGGGCTGGAAACACCATATATTTT. It yields the protein CASSPPAGAGNTIYF.

The chain has TRBV12-3 or TRBV12-4 and TRBJ2-5, with TRBD2 matching over 7 bases. V lost 6 bases, J lost 0 bases, and 7 bases stayed unmatched. The CDR3 runs to 15 residues. CDR3 in amino acids: CASSSGGTYQETQYF. CDR3 DNA sequence: TGTGCCAGCAGCTCCGGGGGGACCTACCAAGAGACCCAGTACTTC.